This T cell receptor (beta chain) emerged from a study of T cell responses to AZD1222 COVID-19 vaccine (dated by TCRdb to the early 2020s). About the investigation overall: Because spike-specific TCR depth and breadth did not differ between the two schedules, AZD1222 recipients who got a second dose at roughly 4 weeks were pooled with those who got a second dose at roughly 12 weeks. A total of 233 trial participants underwent TCR sequencing, of whom nearly 210 had received two doses of AZD1222 and about 25 had received two doses of the MenACWY control vaccine. Trial participants were enrolled by age into 18-55, 56-69 and 70-plus year subgroups, with roughly 160, 29 and 62 TCR-sequenced participants respectively.

Study-wide findings and limitations: The vaccine-associated CD4 TCRs covered the entire spike protein, and the dominant responses fell in regions 160-218 and 743-854. Because no samples from the day 14 peak response were available, repertoires could be characterized only after the peak T cell response. Conclusions about previously exposed vaccinees are limited because only five to seven AZD1222 recipients were SARS-CoV-2 seropositive at baseline. In the small 56-69-year group, the increase in depth fell short of significance, most likely because of low power. Participants were mostly white British, with more females than males. The authors suggested clonal diversity may have been underestimated. After two AZD1222 doses, both the breadth and the depth of spike-specific TCRs were significantly higher than at day 0 and than in MenACWY recipients. Epitopes outside the regions mutated in the B.1.351 and B.1.1.7 variants were reportedly recognized by nearly half of the unique spike-specific TCRs.

A remark on this clone: The antigen this receptor binds is unknown. No base quality information exists; no much larger clone differs at one position.

Read against the paper, the sample's time point label means: baseline before first vaccination. Samples from vaccinated people were obtained from the UK trials COV001 and COV002, which included a single-blind randomized controlled phase 2/3 trial of AZD1222 (ChAdOx1 nCoV-19) in healthy adults. For TCRbeta chain sequencing, PBMC samples from trial participants were taken at day 0 and at day 28 after the second dose. CDR1 and CDR2, looked up from the germline V gene, are SGHDT and YYEEEE. From its cysteine to its phenylalanine, the CDR3 spans 12 amino acids. The CDR3 DNA has 36 bases and is translated from base 1. V lost 0 bases and J lost 8 bases; the stretch between them is 8 bases long. The CDR3 regions of human TCRbeta chains were analyzed by immunosequencing. The source study handled its data this way. Repertoire TCRs were matched against a reference library of SARS-CoV-2-specific TCRs generated with the MIRA antigen-specificity platform. Breadth was defined as the fraction of unique TCRs that were SARS-CoV-2-associated, and depth was defined as the fraction of total T cells that were SARS-CoV-2-associated. Using the MIRA data, every spike-specific TCR was mapped to the spike region that the TCR reacted to and assigned to either a CD4 or a CD8 class. Log10-transformed breadth and depth values were compared by one-way ANOVA with Sidak's multiple comparisons tests. The immuneACCESS repertoire file appears here via TCRdb, limited to in-frame rearrangements. These files lack a portion of the clones; in checked studies, under half of the deficit traces to unresolved V genes, and the cause of the others is not known. The D gene and trimming were derived from the DNA, and the V and J assignments and clone size from that table. This sample has about 160,000 clones in its table, and 90% to 95% of those were observed once. The top ten hold 0.9% of the sample.

Recombination connected TRBV5-6 to TRBJ1-2; no D gene is confidently identified. Sequencing used peripheral blood, obtained on day 0 of AZD1222 vaccination. The clonotype was recovered from an adult in good health. The CDR3: CASSLGLLGYTF. The nucleotides read TGTGCCAGCAGCTTGGGGCTTTTGGGCTACACCTTC.